Below, 24 T cell receptor beta chains from the same sample are listed, as sequenced in a study of shared clonotypes between healthy human individuals. Data came from immunoSEQ multiplex PCR; TCRdb stores just in-frame clones and leaves some out. The sample comprises 700,000 or so clones, roughly 70% of which are singletons, and 1.8% rests with the top ten. Sequenced sample: memory CD4+ T cells sorted from blood. The subset here: CD45RA-negative fraction. The receptors derive from a woman in her twenties or thirties in good health.

This clone is a singleton in its sample. The genes are TRBV28 and TRBJ1-1, with unresolved D. The CDR3 runs 11 residues. The germline gives CDR1 MDHEN, CDR2 SYDVKM. The V end was cut by 1 base, the J end by 7 bases, with 4 bases between. The CDR3 loop is CASSLSHEAFF. The DNA of the CDR3 is TGTGCCAGCAGTTTATCTCATGAAGCTTTCTTT.

A remark on this clone: A far bigger clonotype differs at one base, so this is likely a read error. The sample carries other DNA sequences with the same CDR3. The chain has TRBV7-3 and TRBJ2-1; D unclear. Per the germline V gene, CDR1 is SGHTA and CDR2 is FQGTGA. Trimming removed 5 bases at V and 0 bases at J, with 11 bases between. CDR3 length equals 15 residues. CDR3 residues: CASSPQRDSYNEQFF. In DNA, the CDR3 is TGTGCCAGCAGCCCACAGCGCGACTCCTACAATGAGCAGTTCTTC.

CDR3 protein: CASRQQGKKGEQYF. The CDR3 nucleotides read TGTGCCAGCAGGCAACAGGGGAAAAAGGGCGAGCAGTACTTC. The V and J genes are TRBV28 and TRBJ2-7; 7 bases map to TRBD1. The CDR3 has 14 amino acids. CDR1 and CDR2 from the germline V gene are MDHEN and SYDVKM. V shed 6 bases, J shed 6 bases, and the junction held 11 bases outside the gene matches.

For this clone: Other DNA variants within this sample encode the same CDR3. The chain combines TRBV5-6 with TRBJ2-7; no definite D call. Trimming cost V 3 bases and J 2 bases, with 3 bases left between them. Germline assignment: CDR1 SGHDT and CDR2 YYEEEE. The CDR3 covers 11 residues. CDR3 bases: TGTGCCAGCAGCTCAACCTACGAGCAGTACTTC. Its protein is CASSSTYEQYF.

The V gene is TRBV28, the J gene TRBJ1-1; tentative D call: TRBD1 (5 bases). Trimming shortened V by 10 bases and J by 5 bases, and 20 bases separated the two germline ends. Germline CDR1 MDHEN, CDR2 SYDVKM. The CDR3 has 14 amino acids. This CDR3 is CAIRNGGGGTEAFF. CDR3 in DNA: TGTGCCATCCGAAATGGGGGGGGAGGAACTGAAGCTTTCTTT.

This chain connects TRBV10-1 to TRBJ2-3; 9 nucleotides line up with TRBD2. V was pared by 0 bases and J by 0 bases, with 1 base of the junction left unmatched. Germline assignment: CDR1 WNHNN and CDR2 SYGVQD (reference sequence). The CDR3 contains 16 residues. CDR3 nucleotide sequence: TGCGCCAGCAGTGAGTCCCTAGCGGGGAGCACAGATACGCAGTATTTT. Translation gives CASSESLAGSTDTQYF.

The chain couples TRBV28 to TRBJ2-1, with D perhaps TRBD2 (6 bases). The V gene lost 2 bases and the J gene lost 7 bases, with 9 bases spanning the gap. The CDR3 extends over 13 amino acids. Per the germline V gene, CDR1 is MDHEN and CDR2 is SYDVKM. The CDR3 sequence: CASSLLAWNEQFF. CDR3 in DNA: TGTGCCAGCAGTTTACTAGCGTGGAATGAGCAGTTCTTC.

V is TRBV7-2 and J is TRBJ2-3; TRBD2 aligns across 14 bases. After removal of 5 bases from V and 10 bases from J, the junction contained 5 bases not matched to a gene. This CDR3 contains 14 residues. Looked up from germline, CDR1 is SGHTA and CDR2 is FQGNSA. DNA for the CDR3: TGTGCCAGCAGCACCTCGACTAGCGGGAGGGCGCAGTATTTT. It encodes CASSTSTSGRAQYF.

This clone has only one observation. The rearrangement joins TRBV7-8 to TRBJ2-6; D is uncertain. V lost 1 base to trimming and J lost 2 bases, with 9 bases between them. The CDR3 extends over 16 amino acids. Germline loops: CDR1 SGHVS, CDR2 FQNEAQ. CDR3 nucleotides: TGTGCCAGCAGCTTAGGGTGGGCCCCTGGGGCCAACGTCCTGACTTTC. Amino acids: CASSLGWAPGANVLTF.

This chain's CDR3 is CASSMGQGASLGYTF. In DNA form, the CDR3 reads TGTGCCAGTAGTATGGGACAGGGGGCGTCTCTTGGCTACACCTTC. This chain links TRBV19 with TRBJ1-2; TRBD1 matches 12 bases. The trim removed 3 bases at V and 7 bases at J, leaving 6 bases unmatched. The CDR3 is 15 residues long. The V gene's germline CDR1 is LNHDA and CDR2 SQIVND (reference sequence).

The gene calls are TRBV6-5 and TRBJ2-2; 7 bases are shared with TRBD1. The CDR3 runs to 13 residues. Looked up from germline, CDR1 is MNHEY and CDR2 is SVGAGI. Trimming took 7 bases from V and 7 from J; bases not matched to a gene: 6. The CDR3 nucleotides are TGTGCCAGCACGAGGGGGCCCGGCGGGGAGCTGTTTTTT. Translation gives CASTRGPGGELFF.

This clone was seen only a few times. Here the CDR3 reads CASEAVSNEKLFF. DNA for the CDR3: TGTGCCAGCGAGGCAGTATCAAATGAAAAACTGTTTTTT. The chain recombines TRBV6-1 with TRBJ1-4; the D is unclear. CDR3 length: 13 amino acids. Germline CDR1 MNHNS, CDR2 SASEGT. V lost 8 bases to trimming and J lost 5 bases, with 12 bases between them.

The chain joins TRBV27 to TRBJ1-2; 7 bases match TRBD1. With 4 bases clipped from V and 9 bases from J, the junction kept 11 bases outside the gene matches. This CDR3 is built from 14 residues. Germline assignment: CDR1 MNHEY and CDR2 SMNVEV (reference sequence). CDR3 loop: CASSSPGQLWSYTF. The DNA of the CDR3 is TGTGCCAGCAGTTCCCCGGGACAGCTTTGGAGCTACACCTTC.

This clone occurred a few times. The chain is built from TRBV5-1 and TRBJ1-3; maybe TRBD1 (6 bases). CDR1 is SGHRS, CDR2 YFSETQ, per germline. CDR3 size: 15 residues. V lost 0 bases and J 3 bases, leaving 10 bases between the germline ends. The CDR3 protein is CASSLVQGGGNTIYF. The CDR3 DNA reads as TGCGCCAGCAGCTTGGTACAGGGTGGTGGAAACACCATATATTTT.

The chain has TRBV19 and TRBJ2-7, with TRBD2 as a possible D gene (6 bases). Per the germline V gene, CDR1 is LNHDA and CDR2 is SQIVND (reference sequence). This CDR3 has 12 residues. V shed 5 bases and J shed 6 bases, with 11 bases lying between them. The CDR3 here is CASSGGESEQYF. CDR3 nucleotide sequence: TGTGCCAGTAGTGGCGGGGAGTCCGAGCAGTACTTC. Based on the CDR3 plus reference TRBV19 and TRBJ2-7, the full variable domain is DGGITQSPKYLFRKEGQNVTLSCEQNLNHDAMYWYRQDPGQGLRLIYYSQIVNDFQKGDIAEGYSVSREKKESFPLTVTSAQKNPTAFYLCASSGGESEQYFGPGTRLTVT.

The chain combines TRBV28 with TRBJ1-2; TRBD1 agrees at 7 bases. The CDR3 runs 15 residues. CDR1 MDHEN and CDR2 SYDVKM come from the germline V gene. V shed 5 bases and J 3 bases; nucleotides not matched to a gene: 9. The CDR3 region has the DNA TGTGCCAGCAGTCGACAGGGCCGTCTACACTATGGCTACACCTTC. This sequence encodes CASSRQGRLHYGYTF.

The chain employs TRBV5-1 and TRBJ1-1; no clear D. The CDR3 extends over 12 amino acids. Trimming removed 7 bases from V and 7 bases from J, with 14 bases in between. Germline V lookup: CDR1 SGHRS, CDR2 YFSETQ. CDR3 bases: TGCGCCAGCTTCGAAGGCAGCCGTGAAGCTTTCTTT. The encoded protein is CASFEGSREAFF. The full variable domain, in which reference TRBV5-1 and TRBJ1-1 provide the parts outside the CDR3, is KAGVTQTPRYLIKTRGQQVTLSCSPISGHRSVSWYQQTPGQGLQFLFEYFSETQRNKGNFPGRFSGRQFSNSRSEMNVSTLELGDSALYLCASFEGSREAFFGQGTRLTVV.

This chain uses TRBV18 with TRBJ1-3; tentatively, D is TRBD1 (5 bases). CDR1 and CDR2 from the germline V gene are KGHSH and LQKENI. This CDR3 spans 16 amino acids. Trimming shortened V by 0 bases and J by 3 bases, and 12 bases separated the two germline ends. The CDR3 spells CASSPPSGLGGNTIYF. The CDR3, as DNA: TGTGCCAGCTCACCACCGTCAGGGCTGGGTGGAAACACCATATATTTT.

This chain links TRBV10-3 with TRBJ2-7; TRBD2 matches at 8 bases. Germline loops: CDR1 ENHRY, CDR2 SYGVKD. Trimming removed 3 bases from V and 6 bases from J; junction bases left unmatched: 4. This CDR3 is 13 amino acids long. The CDR3 sequence: CAISDREGGEQYF. The CDR3 region has the DNA TGTGCCATCAGTGACCGGGAGGGTGGCGAGCAGTACTTC.

This clone was detected ten times or more. Other DNA sequences in this specimen translate into the identical CDR3. V gene TRBV14 combines with J gene TRBJ1-1, with a tentative D call TRBD1 (5 bases). V was shortened by 1 base and J by 0 bases, with 6 bases between the two germline ends. The length of the CDR3 is 14 residues. CDR1 and CDR2 from the germline V gene are SGHDN and FVKESK. CDR3 sequence: CASSQAGMNTEAFF. CDR3 nucleotide sequence: TGTGCCAGCAGCCAAGCAGGGATGAACACTGAAGCTTTCTTT.

This sequence joins TRBV28 and TRBJ2-2, with D hard to call. CDR1 is MDHEN, CDR2 SYDVKM, per germline. The CDR3 is 14 amino acids. V lost 5 bases and J lost 2, with 9 bases in between. The CDR3 loop reads CASSPGLNTGELFF. The CDR3, as DNA: TGTGCCAGCAGTCCCGGGCTTAACACCGGGGAGCTGTTTTTT.

V usage is TRBV28 and J usage is TRBJ1-1, with 9 bases identical to TRBD1. Germline V gives CDR1 MDHEN, CDR2 SYDVKM. The CDR3 totals 16 residues. The V segment lost 6 bases and the J segment 5 bases; nucleotides outside the gene matches: 13. The CDR3 reads CASSPTGTGWRTEAFF. The CDR3 nucleotides are TGTGCCAGCAGCCCAACCGGGACAGGGTGGAGGACTGAAGCTTTCTTT.

This chain connects TRBV4-1 to TRBJ2-7; perhaps TRBD1 as D (6 bases). The ends were cut back, 3 bases at V and 4 bases at J, with 10 bases in the middle. The CDR3 extends over 13 amino acids. From germline, CDR1 is MGHRA and CDR2 YSYEKL. CDR3 amino acids: CASSQPQGYEQYF. The DNA for the CDR3 is TGCGCCAGCAGCCAGCCACAGGGTTACGAGCAGTACTTC.

J is TRBJ2-2 and V is TRBV7-9, with a tentative D call TRBD1 (6 bases). CDR1 is SEHNR, CDR2 FQNEAQ, per germline (reference sequence). V gave up 3 bases and J gave up 3 bases, with 17 bases separating them. This CDR3 contains 17 residues. CDR3 sequence (DNA): TGTGCCAGCAGCTTCGGTTTTGATAGGGGGTACACCGGGGAGCTGTTTTTT. Its translation: CASSFGFDRGYTGELFF.